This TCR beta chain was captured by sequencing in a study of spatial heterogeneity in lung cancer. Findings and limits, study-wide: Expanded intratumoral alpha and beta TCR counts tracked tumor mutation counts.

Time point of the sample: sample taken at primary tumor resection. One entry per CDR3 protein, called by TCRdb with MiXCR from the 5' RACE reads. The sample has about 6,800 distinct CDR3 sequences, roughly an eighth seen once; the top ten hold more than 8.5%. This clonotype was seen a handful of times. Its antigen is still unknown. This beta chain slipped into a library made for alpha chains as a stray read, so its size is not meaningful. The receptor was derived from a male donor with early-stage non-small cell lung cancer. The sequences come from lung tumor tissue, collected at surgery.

CDR3 region: CASSLRTSGNNEQFF. CDR3 sequence (DNA): TGCGCCAGCAGCCTACGGACTAGCGGAAACAATGAGCAGTTCTTC. The chain uses TRBV5-1 and TRBJ2-1; TRBD2 agrees at 10 bases. The V gene end was trimmed by 4 bases and the J gene end by 5 bases; junction bases not matched to a gene: 6. CDR3 length equals 15 residues. The germline V gene has CDR1 SGHRS and CDR2 YFSETQ.